Listed below are T cell receptor beta chains from one sample, sequenced in a study of blood T cell repertoires in COVID-19. Profiling relied on immunoSEQ multiplex PCR, and the TCRdb table lists in-frame clones only, not all of them. The sample carries some 150,000 clones, approximately 90% recorded once. The sample was peripheral blood. The receptors originated from a woman aged 45-60 years with acute or convalescent COVID-19. Both conserved end residues are part of each CDR3. A D gene is named only where the DNA matches it firmly. Size is omitted from some rows. Given values are once, few, many or a class for expanded clones.

v_gene,d_gene,j_gene,abundance,CDR3aa,CDR3nt
TRBV30,.,TRBJ2-7,.,CAWSVRGAAYEQYF,TGTGCCTGGAGTGTACGCGGCGCCGCCTACGAGCAGTACTTC
TRBV7-9,.,TRBJ2-7,.,CASSPEVSSYEQYF,TGTGCCAGCAGCCCCGAGGTGAGCTCCTACGAGCAGTACTTC
TRBV9,TRBD1,TRBJ1-2,.,CASSATPGQGYYGYTF,TGTGCCAGCAGCGCAACTCCGGGACAGGGGTACTATGGCTACACCTTC
TRBV6-5,TRBD2,TRBJ2-5,.,CASRKAGAETQYF,TGTGCCAGCAGGAAAGCGGGAGCTGAGACCCAGTACTTC
TRBV19,.,TRBJ1-1,many,CASSIDRGNTEAFF,TGTGCCAGTAGTATAGACAGGGGGAACACTGAAGCTTTCTTT
TRBV7-9,TRBD1,TRBJ1-3,.,CASSSLKRDRGTHTIYF,TGTGCCAGCAGCTCCCTTAAGCGGGACAGGGGTACTCACACCATATATTTT
TRBV9,TRBD1,TRBJ1-2,.,CASSVATDRPAYGYTF,TGTGCCAGCAGCGTAGCGACGGACAGGCCTGCCTATGGCTACACCTTC
TRBV19,.,TRBJ1-2,.,CASSMGQAGIHGYTF,TGTGCCAGTAGTATGGGTCAGGCCGGTATACATGGCTACACCTTC
TRBV12-5,TRBD2,TRBJ2-7,once,CASGPPGGTSGGLEQYF,TGTGCTAGTGGTCCCCCCGGGGGGACTAGCGGGGGCCTCGAGCAGTACTTC
TRBV11-2,.,TRBJ2-2,.,CASSFGINTGELFF,TGTGCCAGCAGCTTCGGGATTAACACCGGGGAGCTGTTTTTT
TRBV29-1,TRBD1,TRBJ2-5,.,CSVITTGQETQYF,TGCAGCGTTATAACGACAGGGCAAGAGACCCAGTACTTC
TRBV6-1,TRBD1,TRBJ1-2,.,CASSETPGQGGYGYTF,TGTGCCAGCAGTGAGACTCCGGGACAGGGGGGTTATGGCTACACCTTC
TRBV28,TRBD1,TRBJ2-7,.,CASSFVRGREQYF,TGTGCCAGCAGTTTTGTCAGGGGGCGCGAGCAGTACTTC
TRBV7-8,TRBD1,TRBJ1-2,.,CASSSQGAYYGYTF,TGTGCCAGCAGCTCACAGGGGGCCTACTATGGCTACACCTTC
TRBV9,.,TRBJ2-2,.,CASSVGLRNTGELFF,TGTGCCAGCAGCGTAGGGCTCCGGAACACCGGGGAGCTGTTTTTT
TRBV27,TRBD1,TRBJ1-1,.,CASSHGTGIEAFF,TGTGCCAGCAGTCACGGGACAGGGATAGAAGCTTTCTTT
TRBV5-1,.,TRBJ1-4,.,CASSLLGNSGNEKLFF,TGCGCCAGCAGCCTACTTGGAAACAGTGGGAATGAAAAACTGTTTTTT
TRBV6-5,.,TRBJ1-3,.,CASIEQGSGNTIYF,TGTGCCAGTATCGAACAGGGCTCTGGAAACACCATATATTTT
TRBV5-1,TRBD2,TRBJ2-3,.,CASSLLAGLTDTQYF,TGCGCCAGCAGCTTACTAGCGGGCCTCACAGATACGCAGTATTTT
TRBV7-3,TRBD2,TRBJ2-7,.,CASSLTSLAGTYRSYEQYF,TGTGCCAGCAGCTTAACGAGCCTAGCGGGCACTTACCGCTCCTACGAGCAGTACTTC
TRBV29-1,.,TRBJ1-1,.,CSVEQGGSEAFF,TGCAGCGTTGAACAGGGCGGATCTGAAGCTTTCTTT
TRBV19,TRBD1,TRBJ2-2,.,CASSIRTITGVELFF,TGTGCCAGTAGTATTCGTACTATTACAGGGGTCGAGCTGTTTTTT
TRBV9,TRBD1,TRBJ1-6,.,CASSPGQGSMNSPLHF,TGTGCCAGCAGCCCAGGACAGGGCTCGATGAATTCACCCCTCCACTTT
TRBV5-4,TRBD1,TRBJ1-1,.,CASSAGTGVTEAFF,TGTGCCAGCAGCGCCGGGACAGGGGTCACTGAAGCTTTCTTT